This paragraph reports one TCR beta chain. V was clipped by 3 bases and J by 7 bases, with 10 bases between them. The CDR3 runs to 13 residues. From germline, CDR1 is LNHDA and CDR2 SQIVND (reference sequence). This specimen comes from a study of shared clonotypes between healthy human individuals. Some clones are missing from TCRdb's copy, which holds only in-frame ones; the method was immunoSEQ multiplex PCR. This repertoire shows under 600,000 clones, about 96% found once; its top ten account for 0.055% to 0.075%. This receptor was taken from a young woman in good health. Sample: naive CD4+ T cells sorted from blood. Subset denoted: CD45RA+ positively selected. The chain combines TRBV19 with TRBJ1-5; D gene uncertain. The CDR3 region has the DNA TGTGCCAGTAGTATGGAGGTTCAACAGCCCCAGCATTTT. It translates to CASSMEVQQPQHF.